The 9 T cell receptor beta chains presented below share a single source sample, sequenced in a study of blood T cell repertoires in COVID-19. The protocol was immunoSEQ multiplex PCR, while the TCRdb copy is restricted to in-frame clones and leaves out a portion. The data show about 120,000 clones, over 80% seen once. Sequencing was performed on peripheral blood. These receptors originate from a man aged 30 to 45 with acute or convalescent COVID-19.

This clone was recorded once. The CDR3 DNA reads as TGTGCCAGCAGCTCTTGGGGGGGACCGGGTTTACTAGCGGGTCCGGACACCGGGGAGCTGTTTTTT. Translated, it gives CASSSWGGPGLLAGPDTGELFF. The V gene is TRBV7-3, the J gene TRBJ2-2; the match to TRBD2 covers 9 bases. The germline V gene encodes CDR1 SGHTA and CDR2 FQGTGA. With 4 bases clipped from V and 3 bases from J, the junction kept 24 bases outside the gene matches. This CDR3 contains 22 residues.

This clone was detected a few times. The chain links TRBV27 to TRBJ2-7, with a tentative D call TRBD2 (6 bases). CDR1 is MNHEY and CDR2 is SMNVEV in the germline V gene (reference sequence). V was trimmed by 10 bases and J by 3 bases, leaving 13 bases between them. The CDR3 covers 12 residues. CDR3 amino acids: CAKKNGSYEQYV. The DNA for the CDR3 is TGTGCCAAAAAGAACGGGAGCTACGAGCAGTACGTC.

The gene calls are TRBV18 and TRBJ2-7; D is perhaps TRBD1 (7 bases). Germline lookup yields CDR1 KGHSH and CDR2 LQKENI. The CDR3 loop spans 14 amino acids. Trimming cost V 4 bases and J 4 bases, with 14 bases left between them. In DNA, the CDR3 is TGTGCCAGCTCACTGGAGGGGGCTTCGTACGAGCAGTACTTC. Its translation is CASSLEGASYEQYF. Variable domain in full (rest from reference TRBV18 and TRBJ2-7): NAGVMQNPRHLVRRRGQEARLRCSPMKGHSHVYWYRQLPEEGLKFMVYLQKENIIDESGMPKERFSAEFPKEGPSILRIQQVVRGDSAAYFCASSLEGASYEQYFGPGTRLTVT.

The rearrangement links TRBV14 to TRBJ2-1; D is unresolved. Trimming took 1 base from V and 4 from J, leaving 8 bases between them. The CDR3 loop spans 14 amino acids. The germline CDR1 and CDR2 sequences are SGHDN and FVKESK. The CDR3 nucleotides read TGTGCCAGCAGCCAAGCCCGCGAGTACAATGAGCAGTTCTTC. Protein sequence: CASSQAREYNEQFF.

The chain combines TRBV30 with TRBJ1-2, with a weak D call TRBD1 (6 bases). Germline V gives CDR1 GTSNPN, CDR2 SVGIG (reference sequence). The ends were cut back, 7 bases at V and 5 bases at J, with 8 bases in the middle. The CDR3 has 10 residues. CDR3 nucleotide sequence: TGTGCCTCAGGGGAATATGGCTACACCTTC. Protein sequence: CASGEYGYTF. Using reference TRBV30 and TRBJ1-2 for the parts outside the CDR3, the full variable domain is SQTIHQWPATLVQPVGSPLSLECTVEGTSNPNLYWYRQAAGRGLQLLFYSVGIGQISSEVPQNLSASRPQDRQFILSSKKLLLSDSGFYLCASGEYGYTFGSGTRLTVV.

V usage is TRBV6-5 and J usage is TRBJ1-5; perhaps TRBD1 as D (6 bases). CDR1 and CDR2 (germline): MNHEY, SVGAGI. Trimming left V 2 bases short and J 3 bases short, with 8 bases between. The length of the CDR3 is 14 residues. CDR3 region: CASSYTGPNQPQHF. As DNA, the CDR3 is TGTGCCAGCAGTTACACAGGGCCCAATCAGCCCCAGCATTTT.

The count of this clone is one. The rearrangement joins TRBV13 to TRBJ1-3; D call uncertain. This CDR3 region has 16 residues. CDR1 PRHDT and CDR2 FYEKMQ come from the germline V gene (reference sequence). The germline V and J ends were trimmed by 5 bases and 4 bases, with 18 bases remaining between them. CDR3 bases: TGTGCCAGCAGCAGCCGCTTGAGGTCAGAAGGAAACACCATATATTTT. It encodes CASSSRLRSEGNTIYF.

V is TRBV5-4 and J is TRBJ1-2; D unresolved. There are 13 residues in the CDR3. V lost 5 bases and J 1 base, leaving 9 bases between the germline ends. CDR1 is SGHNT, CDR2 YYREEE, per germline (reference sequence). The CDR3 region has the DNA TGTGCCAGCAGAGCAGGCCGTAACTATGGCTACACCTTC. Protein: CASRAGRNYGYTF.

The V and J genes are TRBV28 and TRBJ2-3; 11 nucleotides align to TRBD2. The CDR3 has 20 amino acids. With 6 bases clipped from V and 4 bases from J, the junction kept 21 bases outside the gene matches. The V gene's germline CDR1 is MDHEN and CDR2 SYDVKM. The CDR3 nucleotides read TGTGCCAGCAGCCAAATAGCGGGGGGGCATCGTTTATCTAACTCAGATACGCAGTATTTT. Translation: CASSQIAGGHRLSNSDTQYF.